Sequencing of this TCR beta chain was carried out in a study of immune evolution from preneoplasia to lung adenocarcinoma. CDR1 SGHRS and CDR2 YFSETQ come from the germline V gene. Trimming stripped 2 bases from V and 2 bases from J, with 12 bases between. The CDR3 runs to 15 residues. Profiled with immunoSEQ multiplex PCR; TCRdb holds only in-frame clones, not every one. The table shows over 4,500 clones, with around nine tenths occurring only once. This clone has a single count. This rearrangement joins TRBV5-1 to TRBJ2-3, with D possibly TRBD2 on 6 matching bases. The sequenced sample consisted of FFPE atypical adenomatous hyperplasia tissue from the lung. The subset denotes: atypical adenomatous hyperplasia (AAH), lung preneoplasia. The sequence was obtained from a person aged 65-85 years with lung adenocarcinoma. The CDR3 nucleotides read TGCGCCAGCAGCTTTGGCGGGGCCTTCACAGATACGCAGTATTTT. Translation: CASSFGGAFTDTQYF.